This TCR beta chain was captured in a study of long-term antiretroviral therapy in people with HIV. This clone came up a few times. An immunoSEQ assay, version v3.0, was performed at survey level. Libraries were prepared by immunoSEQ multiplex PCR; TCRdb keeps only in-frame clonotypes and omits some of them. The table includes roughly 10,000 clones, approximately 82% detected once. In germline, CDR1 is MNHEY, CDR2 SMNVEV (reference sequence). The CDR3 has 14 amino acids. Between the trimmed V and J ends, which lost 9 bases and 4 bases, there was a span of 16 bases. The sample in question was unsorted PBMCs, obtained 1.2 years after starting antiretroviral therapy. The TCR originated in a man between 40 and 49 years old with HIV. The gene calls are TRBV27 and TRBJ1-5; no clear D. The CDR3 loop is CARGFTHSNQPQHF. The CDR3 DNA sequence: TGTGCCAGGGGATTTACACATAGTAATCAGCCCCAGCATTTT.